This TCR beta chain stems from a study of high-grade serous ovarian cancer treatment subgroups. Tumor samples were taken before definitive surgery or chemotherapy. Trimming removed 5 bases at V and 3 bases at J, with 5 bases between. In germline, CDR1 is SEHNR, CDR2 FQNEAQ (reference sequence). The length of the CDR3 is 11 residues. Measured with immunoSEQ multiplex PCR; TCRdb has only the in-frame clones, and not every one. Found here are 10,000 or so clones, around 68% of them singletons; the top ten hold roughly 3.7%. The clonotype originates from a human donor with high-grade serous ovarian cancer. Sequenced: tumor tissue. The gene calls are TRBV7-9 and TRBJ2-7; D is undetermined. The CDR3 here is CASSLVYEQYF. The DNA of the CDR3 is TGTGCCAGCAGCCTCGTCTACGAGCAGTACTTC.